This entry describes one T cell receptor beta chain. The data are from a study of T cell repertoires in aging, cancer and after chemotherapy. Multiplex touch-down PCR with TRB-A/B primers amplified rearranged V-D-J TRB sequences. A single record per CDR3 protein comes from TCRdb applying MiXCR to the multiplex PCR reads. The sample has 1,000 to 1,500 distinct CDR3 sequences, around 25% seen once; the top ten hold around 30%. Amplification of TCR beta used genomic DNA extracted from peripheral blood. This CDR3 has 12 amino acids. V was trimmed by 5 bases and J by 4 bases, leaving 6 bases between them. The V gene's germline CDR1 is SGHTA and CDR2 FQGNSA.

The receptor was isolated from a human donor with a solid tumor. Material: blood. The chain uses TRBV7-2 and TRBJ1-3; D is unresolved. The CDR3 DNA is TGTGCCAGCAGCCCCCGGGGAAACACCATATATTTT. Amino acids: CASSPRGNTIYF. Full variable domain (remainder filled in from reference TRBV7-2 and TRBJ1-3): GAGVSQSPSNKVTEKGKDVELRCDPISGHTALYWYRQSLGQGLEFLIYFQGNSAPDKSGLPSDRFSAERTGGSVSTLTIQRTQQEDSAVYLCASSPRGNTIYFGEGSWLTVV.